This T cell receptor beta chain was profiled in a study of blood T cell repertoires in COVID-19. Sequenced by immunoSEQ multiplex PCR; TCRdb stores in-frame clones only, minus some. The sample lists 60,000 to 75,000 clones, roughly 93% occurring once. Germline V gene lookup returns CDR1 SGHAT and CDR2 FQNNGV. Trimming cost V 0 bases and J 7 bases, with 10 bases left between them. The CDR3 contains 13 residues. About this clone itself: Different DNA sequences within this sample yield the same CDR3.

Source material: peripheral blood. The chain has TRBV11-2 and TRBJ2-7, with D uncertain. This sequence was found in a human donor in a cohort sampled during active COVID-19. DNA of the CDR3: TGTGCCAGCAGCTTAGAGCGTGTCGGTGAGCAGTACTTC. Its translation is CASSLERVGEQYF. Drawing the rest from reference TRBV11-2 and TRBJ2-7, the complete variable domain is EAGVAQSPRYKIIEKRQSVAFWCNPISGHATLYWYQQILGQGPKLLIQFQNNGVVDDSQLPKDRFSAERLKGVDSTLKIQPAKLEDSAVYLCASSLERVGEQYFGPGTRLTVT.